This record concerns one TCR beta chain sequence. Its antigen is not known. These data are taken from a study of CD8 T cells in ankylosing spondylitis. General study results and limits: Among TCR beta sequences, a motif of several highly homologous variants appeared characteristic of ankylosing spondylitis blood. Reportedly, matched ankylosing spondylitis synovial fluid was significantly enriched for disease-linked clones.

Each TCR beta library was made by quantitative 5'-RACE that incorporated molecular barcodes. From the 5' RACE reads, TCRdb called clonotypes with MiXCR, one entry per CDR3 protein. The table includes 250,000 or so distinct CDR3 sequences, roughly a quarter detected once. The V gene lost 4 bases and the J gene lost 5 bases, with 9 bases spanning the gap. The CDR3 is 13 amino acids. The germline V gene encodes CDR1 SNHLY and CDR2 FYNNEI. The rearrangement links TRBV2 to TRBJ1-5; no clear D gene. This receptor was taken from a male donor with ankylosing spondylitis or in good health (not recorded which). Sequencing was done on a sample of blood, either unsorted or a sorted T cell fraction (not recorded which). CDR3 DNA sequence: TGTGCCAGCAGTGGCAGTCTTGATCAGCCCCAGCATTTT. Translated, it gives CASSGSLDQPQHF.